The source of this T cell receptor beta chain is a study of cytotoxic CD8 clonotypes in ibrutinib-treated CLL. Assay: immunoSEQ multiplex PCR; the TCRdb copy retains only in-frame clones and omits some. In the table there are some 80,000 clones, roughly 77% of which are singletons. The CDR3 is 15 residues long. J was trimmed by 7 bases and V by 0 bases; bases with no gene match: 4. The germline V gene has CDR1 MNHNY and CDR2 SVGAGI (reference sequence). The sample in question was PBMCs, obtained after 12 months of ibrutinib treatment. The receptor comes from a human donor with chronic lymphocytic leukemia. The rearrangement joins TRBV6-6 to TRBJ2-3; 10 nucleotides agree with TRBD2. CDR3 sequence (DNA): TGTGCCAGCAGTTACTCGAGCGGGGGGGGAAATACGCAGTATTTT. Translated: CASSYSSGGGNTQYF.